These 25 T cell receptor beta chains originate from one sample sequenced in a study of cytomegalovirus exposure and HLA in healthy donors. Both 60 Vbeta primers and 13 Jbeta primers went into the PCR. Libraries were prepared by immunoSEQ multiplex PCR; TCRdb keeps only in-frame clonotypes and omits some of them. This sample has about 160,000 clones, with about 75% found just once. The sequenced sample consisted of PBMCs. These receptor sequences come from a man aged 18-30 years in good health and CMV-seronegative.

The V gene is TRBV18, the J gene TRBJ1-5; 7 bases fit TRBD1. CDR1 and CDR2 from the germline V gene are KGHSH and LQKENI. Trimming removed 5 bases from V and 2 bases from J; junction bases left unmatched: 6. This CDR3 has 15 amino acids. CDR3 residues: CASSTRQGGNQPQHF. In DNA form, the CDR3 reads TGTGCCAGCTCAACCCGACAGGGCGGCAATCAGCCCCAGCATTTT.

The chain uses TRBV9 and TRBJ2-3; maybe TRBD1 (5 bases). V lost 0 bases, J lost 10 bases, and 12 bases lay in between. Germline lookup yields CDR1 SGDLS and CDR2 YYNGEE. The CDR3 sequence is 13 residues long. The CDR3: CASSVEGLGAQYF. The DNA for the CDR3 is TGTGCCAGCAGCGTAGAGGGGCTAGGGGCGCAGTATTTT.

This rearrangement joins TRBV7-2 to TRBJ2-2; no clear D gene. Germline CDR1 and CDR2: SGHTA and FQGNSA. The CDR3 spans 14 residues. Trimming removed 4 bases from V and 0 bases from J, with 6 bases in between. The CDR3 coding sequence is TGTGCCAGCAGCTCGGGTCCGAACACCGGGGAGCTGTTTTTT. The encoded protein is CASSSGPNTGELFF. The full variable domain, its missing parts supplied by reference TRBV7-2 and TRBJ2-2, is GAGVSQSPSNKVTEKGKDVELRCDPISGHTALYWYRQSLGQGLEFLIYFQGNSAPDKSGLPSDRFSAERTGGSVSTLTIQRTQQEDSAVYLCASSSGPNTGELFFGEGSRLTVL.

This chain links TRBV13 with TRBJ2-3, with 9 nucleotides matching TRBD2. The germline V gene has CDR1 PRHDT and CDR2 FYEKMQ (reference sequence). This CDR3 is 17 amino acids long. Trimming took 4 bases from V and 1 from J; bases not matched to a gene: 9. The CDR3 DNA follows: TGTGCCAGCAGCTCCTCAGCGGGAGGAAGGGGCACAGATACGCAGTATTTT. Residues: CASSSSAGGRGTDTQYF.

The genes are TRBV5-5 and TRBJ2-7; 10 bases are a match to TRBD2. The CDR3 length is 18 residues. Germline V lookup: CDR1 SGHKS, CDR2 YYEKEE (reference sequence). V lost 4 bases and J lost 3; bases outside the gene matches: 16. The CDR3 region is CASSRDAPGLAKIYEQYF. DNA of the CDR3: TGTGCCAGCAGCCGGGACGCGCCGGGACTAGCGAAGATCTACGAGCAGTACTTC.

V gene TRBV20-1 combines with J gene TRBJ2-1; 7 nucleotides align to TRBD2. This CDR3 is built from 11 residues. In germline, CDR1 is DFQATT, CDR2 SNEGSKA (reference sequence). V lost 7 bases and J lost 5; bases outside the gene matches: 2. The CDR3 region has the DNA TGCAGTGTTGCGGGGGACAATGAGCAGTTCTTC. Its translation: CSVAGDNEQFF.

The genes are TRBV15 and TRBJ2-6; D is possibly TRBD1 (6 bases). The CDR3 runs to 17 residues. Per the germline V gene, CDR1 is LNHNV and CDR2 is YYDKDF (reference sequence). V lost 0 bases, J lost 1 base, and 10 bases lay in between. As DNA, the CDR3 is TGTGCCACCAGCAGAGATCCCCAGGGGTCTGGGGCCAACGTCCTGACTTTC. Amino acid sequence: CATSRDPQGSGANVLTF.

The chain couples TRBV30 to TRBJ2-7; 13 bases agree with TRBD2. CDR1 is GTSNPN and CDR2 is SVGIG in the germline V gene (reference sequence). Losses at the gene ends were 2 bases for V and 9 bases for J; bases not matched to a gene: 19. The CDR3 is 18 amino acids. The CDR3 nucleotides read TGTGCCTGGAGTTTAGGAGGATTGGGACTAGCGGGACAGGAGGGGCAGTACTTC. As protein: CAWSLGGLGLAGQEGQYF.

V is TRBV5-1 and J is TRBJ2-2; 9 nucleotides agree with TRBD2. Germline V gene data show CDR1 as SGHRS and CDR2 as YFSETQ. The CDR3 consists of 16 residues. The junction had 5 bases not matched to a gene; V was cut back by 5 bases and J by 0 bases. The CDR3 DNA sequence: TGCGCCAGCAGGACCGGGACTAGCTCGAACACCGGGGAGCTGTTTTTT. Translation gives CASRTGTSSNTGELFF.

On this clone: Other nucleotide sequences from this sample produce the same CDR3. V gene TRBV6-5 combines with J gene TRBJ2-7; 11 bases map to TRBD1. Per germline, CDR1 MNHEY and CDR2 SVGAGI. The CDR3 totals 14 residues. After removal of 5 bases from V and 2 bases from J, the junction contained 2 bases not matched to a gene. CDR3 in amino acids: CASSPGQGAYEQYF. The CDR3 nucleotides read TGTGCCAGCAGTCCGGGACAGGGGGCCTACGAGCAGTACTTC.

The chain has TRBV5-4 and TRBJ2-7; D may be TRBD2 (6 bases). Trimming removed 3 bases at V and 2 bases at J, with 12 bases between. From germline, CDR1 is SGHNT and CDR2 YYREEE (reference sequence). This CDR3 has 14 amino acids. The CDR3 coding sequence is TGTGCCAGCAGCTGGTCCGGGGGTGCCTACGAGCAGTACTTC. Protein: CASSWSGGAYEQYF.

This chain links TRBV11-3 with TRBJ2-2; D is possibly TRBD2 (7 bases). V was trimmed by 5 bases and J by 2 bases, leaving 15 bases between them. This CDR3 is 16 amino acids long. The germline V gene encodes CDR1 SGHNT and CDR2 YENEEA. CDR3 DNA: TGTGCCAGCAGCCCGAGGGGGGGCGATAACACCGGGGAGCTGTTTTTT. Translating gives CASSPRGGDNTGELFF.

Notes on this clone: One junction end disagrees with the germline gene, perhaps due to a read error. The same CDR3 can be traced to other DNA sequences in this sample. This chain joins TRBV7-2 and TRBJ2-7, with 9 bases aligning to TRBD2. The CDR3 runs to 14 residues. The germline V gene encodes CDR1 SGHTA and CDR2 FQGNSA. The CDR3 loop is CASSLAGSSYEQYF. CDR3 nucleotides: TGTGCCAGCAGCCTAGCGGGGAGCTCCTACGAGCAGTACTTC. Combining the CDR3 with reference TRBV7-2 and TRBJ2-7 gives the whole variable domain GAGVSQSPSNKVTEKGKDVELRCDPISGHTALYWYRQSLGQGLEFLIYFQGNSAPDKSGLPSDRFSAERTGGSVSTLTIQRTQQEDSAVYLCASSLAGSSYEQYFGPGTRLTVT.

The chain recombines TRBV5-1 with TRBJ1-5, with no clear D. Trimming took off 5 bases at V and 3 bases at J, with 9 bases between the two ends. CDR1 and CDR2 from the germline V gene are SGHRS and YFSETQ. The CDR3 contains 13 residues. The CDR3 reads CASSPEPNQPQHF. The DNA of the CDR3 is TGCGCCAGCAGTCCCGAGCCCAATCAGCCCCAGCATTTT.

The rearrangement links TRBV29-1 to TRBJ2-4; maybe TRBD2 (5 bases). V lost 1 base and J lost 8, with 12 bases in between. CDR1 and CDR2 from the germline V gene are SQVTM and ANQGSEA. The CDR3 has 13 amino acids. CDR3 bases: TGCAGCGTTGAAGTTGACACAGCGGACATTCAGTACTTC. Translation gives CSVEVDTADIQYF.

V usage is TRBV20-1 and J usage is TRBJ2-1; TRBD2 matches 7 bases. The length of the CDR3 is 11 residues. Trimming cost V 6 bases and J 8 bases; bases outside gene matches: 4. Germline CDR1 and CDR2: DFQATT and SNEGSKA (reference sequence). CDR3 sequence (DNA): TGCAGTGCCAGCGGGATCGATGAGCAGTTCTTC. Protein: CSASGIDEQFF.

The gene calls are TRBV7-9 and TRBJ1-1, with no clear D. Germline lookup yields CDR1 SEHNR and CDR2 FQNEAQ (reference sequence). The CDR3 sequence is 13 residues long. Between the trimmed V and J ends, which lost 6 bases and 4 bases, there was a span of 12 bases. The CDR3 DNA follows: TGTGCCAGCAGTCTTAGGGAGGCCACTGAAGCTTTCTTT. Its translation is CASSLREATEAFF. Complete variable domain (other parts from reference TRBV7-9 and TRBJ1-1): DTGVSQNPRHKITKRGQNVTFRCDPISEHNRLYWYRQTLGQGPEFLTYFQNEAQLEKSRLLSDRFSAERPKGSFSTLEIQRTEQGDSAMYLCASSLREATEAFFGQGTRLTVV.

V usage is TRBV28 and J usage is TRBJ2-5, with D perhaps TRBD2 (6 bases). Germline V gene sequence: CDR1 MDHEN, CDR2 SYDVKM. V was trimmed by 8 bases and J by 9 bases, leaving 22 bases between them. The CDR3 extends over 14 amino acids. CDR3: CASGGSGPPGSQYF. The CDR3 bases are TGTGCCAGCGGGGGGAGCGGGCCGCCAGGGTCCCAGTACTTC.

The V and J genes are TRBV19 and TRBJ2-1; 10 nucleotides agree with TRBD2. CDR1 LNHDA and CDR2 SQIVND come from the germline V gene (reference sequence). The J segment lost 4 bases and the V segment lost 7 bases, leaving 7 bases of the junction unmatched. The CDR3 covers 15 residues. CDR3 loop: CASNPSGSFYNEQFF. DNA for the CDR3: TGTGCCAGTAACCCTAGCGGGAGCTTTTACAATGAGCAGTTCTTC.

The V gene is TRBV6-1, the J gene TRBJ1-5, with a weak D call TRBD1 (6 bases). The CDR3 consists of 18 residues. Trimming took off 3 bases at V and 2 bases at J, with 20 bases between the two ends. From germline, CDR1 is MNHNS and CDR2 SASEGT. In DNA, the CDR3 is TGTGCCAGCAGTGATCCCGTGGGGGGGGCCAGGGGCAATCAGCCCCAGCATTTT. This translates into CASSDPVGGARGNQPQHF.

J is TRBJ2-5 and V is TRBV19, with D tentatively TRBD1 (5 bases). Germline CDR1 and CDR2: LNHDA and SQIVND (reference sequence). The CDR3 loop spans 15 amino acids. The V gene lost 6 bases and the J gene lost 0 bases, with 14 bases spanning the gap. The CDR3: CASSNIAGYQETQYF. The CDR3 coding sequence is TGTGCCAGTAGCAATATAGCAGGGTACCAAGAGACCCAGTACTTC.

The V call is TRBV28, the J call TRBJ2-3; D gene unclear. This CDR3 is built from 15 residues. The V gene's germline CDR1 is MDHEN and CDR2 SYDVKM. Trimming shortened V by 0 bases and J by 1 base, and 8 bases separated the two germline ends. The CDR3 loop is CASSLWGQGTDTQYF. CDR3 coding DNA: TGTGCCAGCAGTTTATGGGGCCAGGGCACAGATACGCAGTATTTT.

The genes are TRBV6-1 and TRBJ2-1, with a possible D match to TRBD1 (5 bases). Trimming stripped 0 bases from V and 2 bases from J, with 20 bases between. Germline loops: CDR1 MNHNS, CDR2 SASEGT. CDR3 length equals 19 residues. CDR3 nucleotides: TGTGCCAGCAGTGAAGCGCTGGGGCCGGCCCCAACTACCTACAATGAGCAGTTCTTC. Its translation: CASSEALGPAPTTYNEQFF.

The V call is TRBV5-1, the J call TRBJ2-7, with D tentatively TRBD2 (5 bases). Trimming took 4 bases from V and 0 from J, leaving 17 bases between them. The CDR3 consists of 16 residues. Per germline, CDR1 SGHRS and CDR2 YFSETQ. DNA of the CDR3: TGCGCCAGCAGCACTGTGGTGGGAGCCCTCTCCTACGAGCAGTACTTC. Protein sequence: CASSTVVGALSYEQYF. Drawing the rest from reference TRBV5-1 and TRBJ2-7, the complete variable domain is KAGVTQTPRYLIKTRGQQVTLSCSPISGHRSVSWYQQTPGQGLQFLFEYFSETQRNKGNFPGRFSGRQFSNSRSEMNVSTLELGDSALYLCASSTVVGALSYEQYFGPGTRLTVT.

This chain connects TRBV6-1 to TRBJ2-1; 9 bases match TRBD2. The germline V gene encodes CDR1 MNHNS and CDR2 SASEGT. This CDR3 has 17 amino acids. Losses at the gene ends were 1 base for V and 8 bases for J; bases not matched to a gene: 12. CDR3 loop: CASSEGGSGSGDDEQFF. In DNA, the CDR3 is TGTGCCAGCAGTGAAGGGGGTAGCGGGAGCGGGGACGATGAGCAGTTCTTC.